This record concerns one T cell receptor beta chain sequence. The specificity of this receptor is unknown. Per-base quality was not reported, and no clone a single base away is much larger than it. This sample stems from a study of graft-versus-host responses after intestinal transplantation (TCRdb year 2021). Concerning the study at large: The transplants that recipients got were multivisceral, liver-intestinal, or isolated intestinal. Anti-thymocyte globulin induction was given to all recipients, followed by maintenance tacrolimus and steroids for around three years. Graft-versus-host and host-versus-graft alloreactive T cell clones were tracked in the graft, circulation and bone marrow after intestinal transplantation using bulk TCR-beta CDR3 sequencing. To identify alloreactive clones, pre-transplant mixed lymphocyte reaction products were sequenced and then compared with unstimulated pre-transplant donor and recipient T cells. The cohort enrolled under 25 intestinal transplant recipients including one retransplant, and a few patients lacking pretransplant specimens were excluded. Donor T cell macrochimerism was defined as a peak of at least 4% donor T cells among recipient peripheral blood mononuclear cells. Instead of going to the commercial service, samples from a few later patients were sequenced in-house on an Illumina MiSeq and processed with MiXCR.

Taken from the germline V gene, the CDR1 and CDR2 loops are MGHRA and YSYEKL. V has 4 bases trimmed and J has 5 bases trimmed; junction bases matching no gene number 7. CDR3 length: 16 amino acids, cysteine to phenylalanine. Of the read, only the CDR3 DNA is kept; its 48 bases are in frame from base 1. Receptor amplification or capture employed the immunoSEQ multiplex PCR assay. For most patients, genomic DNA was isolated with the Qiagen DNeasy Blood and Tissue Kit and sent frozen to Adaptive Biotechnologies for TCR sequencing. For most patients, high-throughput TCR-beta CDR3 sequencing of genomic DNA was performed by Adaptive Biotechnologies. Per the source publication's procedure: Adaptive's ImmunoSEQ software was the source of the TCR sequencing data for 15 to 20 patients, while a few other patients were processed with MiXCR and VDJtools. To correct CD4 versus CD8 sorting errors, sequences present in both subsets at a frequency ratio below 5:1 were removed. CDR3 nucleotide sequences shared by donor and recipient were removed because the origin of these sequences could not be assigned. To be classed as alloreactive, a clone needed at least 2-fold expansion over unstimulated cells and a minimum CFSE-low frequency of 0.002% (template counts) or 0.001% (read counts). A clone was considered mappable if detected in the sequenced pre-transplant spleen, lymph node, or MLR CFSE-low populations of the donor or recipient. Cumulative frequency of alloreactive clones was calculated as a percentage of all sequences weighted by copy number. TCRdb obtained this table from immuneACCESS and retained in-frame rearrangements with V and J assigned. These tables miss some clones; where compared with another copy, unresolved V genes account for less than half of the shortfall, and the remainder is unexplained. The V and J calls and clone size are taken from that table; D and trimming were inferred from the DNA. Across this sample there are some 90,000 clones, with less than 95% seen only once. Clones ranked in the top ten supply roughly 0.4% of the sample.

This specimen's time point label, per the study, means: cells obtained before transplantation from donor or recipient. CD3+CD4+ and CD3+CD8+ populations were FACS-sorted from unstimulated pre-transplant donor and recipient cells taken from spleen or lymph nodes. Study-wide findings and limitations: Conclusions were limited by the relatively low number and heterogeneity of intestinal transplant patients. GvH clones were found in recipient bone marrow, and some of the GvH clones appeared earlier in ileal mucosa or blood, which is consistent with an intestinal mucosal origin. Early after transplant, peak levels of circulating GvH clones were found to be associated with declines in HvG clones. In patients with donor T cell macrochimerism, the allografts had high GvH to HvG T cell clonal ratios.

Sequencing was performed on unstimulated CD8+ T cells sorted from spleen or lymph node cells, taken before transplant. The sequence came from a human donor who was the organ donor for an intestinal transplant. The rearrangement joined TRBV4-1 to TRBJ2-1; the junction holds 11 bases that match TRBD2. The CDR3: CASSRLLAGENNEQFF. In nucleotides, the sequence is TGCGCCAGCAGCCGCCTACTAGCGGGGGAGAACAATGAGCAGTTCTTC.